The present T cell receptor beta chain was sequenced within a study of blood T cell repertoires in COVID-19. Symptom resolution, clearance, or two negative PCRs marked donors in Cohort 3 as recovered. V was pared by 5 bases and J by 5 bases, with 18 bases between. The germline gives CDR1 KGHSH, CDR2 LQKENI. The CDR3 extends over 15 amino acids. How the authors handled the data: Reference gene primer amplification gave nucleated cell count estimates. TCRdb keeps only in-frame clones here, not all; method: immunoSEQ multiplex PCR. V and J calls and clone size are copied from that table; D and trimming were computed from the DNA. The sample lists some 200,000 clones, about 85% occurring once.

The sample was PBMCs or T cells enriched from blood (not recorded which). The gene calls are TRBV18 and TRBJ2-5, with D possibly being TRBD1 (6 bases). The receptor's source is a young woman who had recovered from COVID-19. CDR3 in DNA: TGTGCCAGCTCAGCCAAACAGGGTCTGAGGGAGACCCAGTACTTC. It yields the protein CASSAKQGLRETQYF.